The rows below give T cell receptor beta chains drawn from one sample of a study of graft-versus-host responses after intestinal transplantation. Which antigens these TCRs recognize remains unknown. Produced via immunoSEQ multiplex PCR; TCRdb's table is partial and in-frame only. The table has under 150,000 clones, approximately 90% seen once. The source was unstimulated CD4+ T cells sorted from spleen or lymph node cells, collected before intestinal transplant. These receptors were taken from a human donor who received an intestinal transplant. CDR3s include the opening cysteine and the closing phenylalanine or tryptophan. A D gene is named only where the DNA matches it firmly. Clone size is not always given. Where it is, it says once, few, many or a class for expanded clones.

j_call: TRBJ2-7
cdr3_length: 15
d_call: TRBD1
v_call: TRBV28
clone_size: NA
cdr3_nt: TGTGCCAGCAGTTTGGCCCCGGGACAGGGGGCCGGGCAGTACTTC
cdr3_aa: CASSLAPGQGAGQYF

j_call: TRBJ1-1
cdr3_length: 13
d_call: NA
v_call: TRBV5-1
clone_size: NA
cdr3_nt: TGCGCCAGCAGCTGGGGCCTGAACACTGAAGCTTTCTTT
cdr3_aa: CASSWGLNTEAFF

j_call: TRBJ2-3
cdr3_length: 13
d_call: NA
v_call: TRBV10-1
clone_size: NA
cdr3_nt: TGCGCCAGCAGTGGTAGTCCCACAGATACGCAGTATTTT
cdr3_aa: CASSGSPTDTQYF

j_call: TRBJ1-1
cdr3_length: 18
d_call: TRBD1
v_call: TRBV5-3
clone_size: NA
cdr3_nt: TGTGCCAGAAGCCCCGACGAACCTGACAGGGAATCAAGCACTGAAGCTTTCTTT
cdr3_aa: CARSPDEPDRESSTEAFF

j_call: TRBJ1-2
cdr3_length: 16
d_call: TRBD1
v_call: TRBV28
clone_size: NA
cdr3_nt: TGTGCCAGCAGTTTACGCCACCGGGACAGGGAGTATGGCTACACCTTC
cdr3_aa: CASSLRHRDREYGYTF

j_call: TRBJ1-2
cdr3_length: 15
d_call: TRBD1
v_call: TRBV4-1
clone_size: NA
cdr3_nt: TGCGCCAGCAGCCAAGATGACAGGGGTTACTATGGCTACACCTTC
cdr3_aa: CASSQDDRGYYGYTF

j_call: TRBJ1-4
cdr3_length: 15
d_call: TRBD1
v_call: TRBV5-8
clone_size: NA
cdr3_nt: TGTGCCAGCAGCCCGGGACAGGGGGCTAATGAAAAACTGTTTTTT
cdr3_aa: CASSPGQGANEKLFF

j_call: TRBJ1-2
cdr3_length: 12
d_call: TRBD1
v_call: TRBV6-8
clone_size: NA
cdr3_nt: TGTGCCAGCCCGGGACAGCGCTATGGCTACACCTTC
cdr3_aa: CASPGQRYGYTF

j_call: TRBJ1-2
cdr3_length: 12
d_call: NA
v_call: TRBV19
clone_size: NA
cdr3_nt: TGTGCCAGTTCGGGAAACTCCTATGGCTACACCTTC
cdr3_aa: CASSGNSYGYTF

j_call: TRBJ2-5
cdr3_length: 16
d_call: TRBD2
v_call: TRBV7-2
clone_size: NA
cdr3_nt: TGTGCCAGCAGCTTAGCCGGGACTAGCGGTCAAGAGACCCAGTACTTC
cdr3_aa: CASSLAGTSGQETQYF

j_call: TRBJ2-3
cdr3_length: 17
d_call: TRBD2
v_call: TRBV28
clone_size: NA
cdr3_nt: TGTGCCAGCAGTTCATCCCCTAGCGGGAGCATCTGGAATACGCAGTATTTT
cdr3_aa: CASSSSPSGSIWNTQYF

j_call: TRBJ1-1
cdr3_length: 14
d_call: TRBD1
v_call: TRBV2
clone_size: once
cdr3_nt: TGTGCCAGCAGTGAAGCGTACCGGGACAGTGAAGCTTTCTTT
cdr3_aa: CASSEAYRDSEAFF

j_call: TRBJ2-7
cdr3_length: 11
d_call: NA
v_call: TRBV30
clone_size: NA
cdr3_nt: TGTGCCTGCCAAGACAGCTACGAGCAGTACTTC
cdr3_aa: CACQDSYEQYF

j_call: TRBJ1-1
cdr3_length: 12
d_call: TRBD1
v_call: TRBV30
clone_size: once
cdr3_nt: TGTGCCTGGAGCCACAGGGGAACTGAAGCTTTCTTT
cdr3_aa: CAWSHRGTEAFF

j_call: TRBJ1-2
cdr3_length: 14
d_call: TRBD1
v_call: TRBV7-2
clone_size: NA
cdr3_nt: TGTGCCAGCAGCCTAACAGGGGGTAACTATGGCTACACCTTC
cdr3_aa: CASSLTGGNYGYTF

j_call: TRBJ2-1
cdr3_length: 14
d_call: TRBD2
v_call: TRBV29-1
clone_size: once
cdr3_nt: TGCAGCTCCAAGCTAGCGGGGGGATACAATGAGCAGTTCTTC
cdr3_aa: CSSKLAGGYNEQFF

j_call: TRBJ2-7
cdr3_length: 17
d_call: TRBD1
v_call: TRBV7-2
clone_size: NA
cdr3_nt: TGTGCCAGCAGCTTAGCGCTACCGGGACAGGGGGCCTACGAGCAGTACTTC
cdr3_aa: CASSLALPGQGAYEQYF

j_call: TRBJ2-2
cdr3_length: 11
d_call: NA
v_call: TRBV5-1
clone_size: NA
cdr3_nt: TGCGCCAGCACGTTCACCGGGGAGCTGTTTTTT
cdr3_aa: CASTFTGELFF

j_call: TRBJ1-5
cdr3_length: 16
d_call: NA
v_call: TRBV4-2
clone_size: NA
cdr3_nt: TGTGCCAGCAGCCAGGTCCGGGGGGTTGGCAATCAGCCCCAGCATTTT
cdr3_aa: CASSQVRGVGNQPQHF

j_call: TRBJ1-4
cdr3_length: 15
d_call: TRBD1
v_call: TRBV15
clone_size: NA
cdr3_nt: TGTGCCACCAGCAGAGGGGACAGTAGTAATGAAAAACTGTTTTTT
cdr3_aa: CATSRGDSSNEKLFF

j_call: TRBJ1-6
cdr3_length: 15
d_call: NA
v_call: TRBV7-9
clone_size: NA
cdr3_nt: TGTGCCAGCAGCTTAGAGGGGCAGGGGAATTCACCCCTCCACTTT
cdr3_aa: CASSLEGQGNSPLHF

j_call: TRBJ2-5
cdr3_length: 17
d_call: NA
v_call: TRBV7-8
clone_size: NA
cdr3_nt: TGTGCCAGCAGCTCCCGGGACAAGGGGTTTACAAGAGAGACCCAGTACTTC
cdr3_aa: CASSSRDKGFTRETQYF

j_call: TRBJ1-5
cdr3_length: 16
d_call: TRBD1
v_call: TRBV29-1
clone_size: NA
cdr3_nt: TGCAGCGTTGAGGACAGGGTGGGGGTGAGCAATCAGCCCCAGCATTTT
cdr3_aa: CSVEDRVGVSNQPQHF

j_call: TRBJ2-4
cdr3_length: 14
d_call: NA
v_call: TRBV30
clone_size: NA
cdr3_nt: TGTGCCTGGAGTGTCCGGGGTCCCGGGGACATTCAGTACTTC
cdr3_aa: CAWSVRGPGDIQYF

j_call: TRBJ2-5
cdr3_length: 13
d_call: NA
v_call: TRBV6-5
clone_size: NA
cdr3_nt: TGTGCCAGCAGTCGGAGATGGCAGGAGACCCAGTACTTC
cdr3_aa: CASSRRWQETQYF

j_call: TRBJ1-1
cdr3_length: 14
d_call: TRBD1
v_call: TRBV10-1
clone_size: NA
cdr3_nt: TGCGCCAGCAGTGGGACGACAGGGAGCACTGAAGCTTTCTTT
cdr3_aa: CASSGTTGSTEAFF

j_call: TRBJ2-1
cdr3_length: 11
d_call: NA
v_call: TRBV6-5
clone_size: NA
cdr3_nt: TGTGCCAGCAGTAGCTTTCGGGAGCAGTTCTTC
cdr3_aa: CASSSFREQFF

j_call: TRBJ1-4
cdr3_length: 16
d_call: TRBD1
v_call: TRBV5-1
clone_size: NA
cdr3_nt: TGCGCCAGCAGAAGGGACAGGGGCGACGCTAATGAAAAACTGTTTTTT
cdr3_aa: CASRRDRGDANEKLFF

j_call: TRBJ1-5
cdr3_length: 15
d_call: NA
v_call: TRBV28
clone_size: NA
cdr3_nt: TGTGCCAGCAGTTACCGTCGGAGGGGCCATCAGCCCCAGCATTTT
cdr3_aa: CASSYRRRGHQPQHF

j_call: TRBJ2-3
cdr3_length: 17
d_call: TRBD2
v_call: TRBV19
clone_size: NA
cdr3_nt: TGTGCCAGTAGTATAGCCCCAGCGGGAGGAAGCACAGATACGCAGTATTTT
cdr3_aa: CASSIAPAGGSTDTQYF

j_call: TRBJ2-1
cdr3_length: 14
d_call: TRBD1
v_call: TRBV2
clone_size: NA
cdr3_nt: TGTGCCAGCAACAACAGGGGGCCTTACAATGAGCAGTTCTTC
cdr3_aa: CASNNRGPYNEQFF

j_call: TRBJ2-7
cdr3_length: 14
d_call: NA
v_call: TRBV13
clone_size: NA
cdr3_nt: TGTGCCAGCCTGTGGGACAACAACTCCTACGAGCAGTACTTC
cdr3_aa: CASLWDNNSYEQYF

j_call: TRBJ1-4
cdr3_length: 14
d_call: TRBD1
v_call: TRBV5-1
clone_size: few
cdr3_nt: TGCGCCAGCAGCTCGGGACAGGGTAATGAAAAACTGTTTTTT
cdr3_aa: CASSSGQGNEKLFF

j_call: TRBJ2-1
cdr3_length: 14
d_call: TRBD2
v_call: TRBV6-5
clone_size: NA
cdr3_nt: TGTGCCAGCAGTTACTCCCCGCGGGAGAATGAGCAGTTCTTC
cdr3_aa: CASSYSPRENEQFF

j_call: TRBJ2-7
cdr3_length: 17
d_call: TRBD2
v_call: TRBV9
clone_size: NA
cdr3_nt: TGTGCCAGCAGCGTAGCAGCGGGAGGCCGAAGCTCCTACGAGCAGTACTTC
cdr3_aa: CASSVAAGGRSSYEQYF

j_call: TRBJ1-1
cdr3_length: 13
d_call: NA
v_call: TRBV7-9
clone_size: NA
cdr3_nt: TGTGCCAGCAGCTTACAGGGAGGGACTGAAGCTTTCTTT
cdr3_aa: CASSLQGGTEAFF

j_call: TRBJ2-7
cdr3_length: 13
d_call: TRBD1
v_call: TRBV5-1
clone_size: NA
cdr3_nt: TGCGCCAGCGGATACCAGGGGGCTGGCGAGCAGTACTTC
cdr3_aa: CASGYQGAGEQYF

j_call: TRBJ1-1
cdr3_length: 11
d_call: NA
v_call: TRBV6-5
clone_size: NA
cdr3_nt: TGTGCCAGCAGTTTGCAGGGTGAAGCTTTCTTT
cdr3_aa: CASSLQGEAFF

j_call: TRBJ1-1
cdr3_length: 11
d_call: NA
v_call: TRBV20-1
clone_size: NA
cdr3_nt: TGCAGTCCTCACTCGGGCACTGAAGCTTTCTTT
cdr3_aa: CSPHSGTEAFF

j_call: TRBJ2-6
cdr3_length: 15
d_call: NA
v_call: TRBV21-1
clone_size: NA
cdr3_nt: TGTGCCAGCAAGGGACTAGTGTTTGGGGCCAACGTCCTGACTTTC
cdr3_aa: CASKGLVFGANVLTF

j_call: TRBJ2-7
cdr3_length: 14
d_call: NA
v_call: TRBV7-9
clone_size: NA
cdr3_nt: TGTGCCAGCAGCTTAGCGCAAGAGGGTCTCAAGCAGTACTTC
cdr3_aa: CASSLAQEGLKQYF

j_call: TRBJ2-1
cdr3_length: 16
d_call: TRBD2
v_call: TRBV19
clone_size: NA
cdr3_nt: TGTGCCAGTAGGTCGAATAGCGGGGGGACCTACAATGAGCAGTTCTTC
cdr3_aa: CASRSNSGGTYNEQFF

j_call: TRBJ2-7
cdr3_length: 18
d_call: TRBD2
v_call: TRBV7-9
clone_size: NA
cdr3_nt: TGTGCCAGCAGCTCATTGGGACTAGCGGGAGGGAGCTCCTACGAGCAGTACTTC
cdr3_aa: CASSSLGLAGGSSYEQYF

j_call: TRBJ1-2
cdr3_length: 15
d_call: NA
v_call: TRBV19
clone_size: NA
cdr3_nt: TGTGCCAGTAGTATAGGGGGGGAGCTTGGGAGCGGCTACACCTTC
cdr3_aa: CASSIGGELGSGYTF

j_call: TRBJ2-7
cdr3_length: 15
d_call: TRBD2
v_call: TRBV7-2
clone_size: NA
cdr3_nt: TGTGCCAGCAGCCCACAAGCGGGAGGCTCCTACGAGCAGTACTTC
cdr3_aa: CASSPQAGGSYEQYF

j_call: TRBJ1-2
cdr3_length: 14
d_call: NA
v_call: TRBV7-9
clone_size: NA
cdr3_nt: TGTGCCAGCAGCTTAGATGGTGGAGGGTATGGCTACACCTTC
cdr3_aa: CASSLDGGGYGYTF

j_call: TRBJ2-1
cdr3_length: 17
d_call: NA
v_call: TRBV5-1
clone_size: NA
cdr3_nt: TGCGCCAGCACCCCGGGGGACGGGCCAGGTTCCTACAATGAGCAGTTCTTC
cdr3_aa: CASTPGDGPGSYNEQFF

j_call: TRBJ2-7
cdr3_length: 19
d_call: TRBD2
v_call: TRBV4-1
clone_size: once
cdr3_nt: TGCGCCAGCAGCCAAGGGACTAGCGGGAGCCAAAGGGCACCCTACGAGCAGTACTTC
cdr3_aa: CASSQGTSGSQRAPYEQYF

j_call: TRBJ2-3
cdr3_length: 14
d_call: TRBD1
v_call: TRBV7-9
clone_size: NA
cdr3_nt: TGTGCCAGCAGCCACAGGGGACCAAGGGATACGCAGTATTTT
cdr3_aa: CASSHRGPRDTQYF

j_call: TRBJ1-1
cdr3_length: 15
d_call: NA
v_call: TRBV5-4
clone_size: NA
cdr3_nt: TGTGCCAGCAGCCTGGTGCGGGGGGTGCACACTGAAGCTTTCTTT
cdr3_aa: CASSLVRGVHTEAFF

j_call: TRBJ1-1
cdr3_length: 14
d_call: NA
v_call: TRBV6-5
clone_size: NA
cdr3_nt: TGTGCCAGCAGTTACTCCAGGATGAACACTGAAGCTTTCTTT
cdr3_aa: CASSYSRMNTEAFF

j_call: TRBJ2-3
cdr3_length: 13
d_call: NA
v_call: TRBV5-1
clone_size: NA
cdr3_nt: TGCGCCAGCAGCCAACAGGGCTCAGATACGCAGTATTTT
cdr3_aa: CASSQQGSDTQYF

j_call: TRBJ2-5
cdr3_length: 14
d_call: NA
v_call: TRBV7-2
clone_size: NA
cdr3_nt: TGTGCCAGCAGCCTAGGGTATACAGGAGAGACCCAGTACTTC
cdr3_aa: CASSLGYTGETQYF

j_call: TRBJ2-5
cdr3_length: 13
d_call: TRBD2
v_call: TRBV29-1
clone_size: few
cdr3_nt: TGCAGCGTTGTAGCGGGAGGAATGGAGACCCAGTACTTC
cdr3_aa: CSVVAGGMETQYF